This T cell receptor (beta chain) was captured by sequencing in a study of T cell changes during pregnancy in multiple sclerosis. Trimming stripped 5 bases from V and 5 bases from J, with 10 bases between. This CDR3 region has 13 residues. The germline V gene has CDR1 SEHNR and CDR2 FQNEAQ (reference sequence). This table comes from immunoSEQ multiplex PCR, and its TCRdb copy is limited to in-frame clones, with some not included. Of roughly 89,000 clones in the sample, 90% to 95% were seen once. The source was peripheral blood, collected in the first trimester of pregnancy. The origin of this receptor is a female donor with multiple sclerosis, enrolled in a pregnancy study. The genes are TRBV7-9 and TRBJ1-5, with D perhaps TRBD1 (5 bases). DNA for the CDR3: TGTGCCAGCAGCCTTGGGGCAGATCAGCCCCAGCATTTT. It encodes CASSLGADQPQHF.